The present entry profiles one TCR beta chain with its context. Under the authors' procedure: Using reference gene primer amplification, nucleated cell counts were estimated. TCRdb keeps only in-frame clones here, not all; method: immunoSEQ multiplex PCR. The V and J calls and the clone size are those of that table, but D and trimming were determined from the DNA. The data contain hundreds of thousands of clones, around nine tenths of them singletons. These data originate in a study of blood T cell repertoires in COVID-19. About the study: The United States, Italy and Spain provided the acute and convalescent COVID-19 samples. PBMCs, B-cell-depleted T cells, or T cells were the source of the cDNA or gDNA that made up the material.

Seattle enrolled patients during active infection and tracked them longitudinally. This CDR3 has 14 residues. The V gene's germline CDR1 is LNHDA and CDR2 SQIVND (reference sequence). The ends were cut back, 6 bases at V and 2 bases at J, with 10 bases in the middle. The chain has TRBV19 and TRBJ2-2; weak D call: TRBD1 (6 bases). Sequenced: peripheral blood. The sequence derives from a man aged 60 to 69 with COVID-19, enrolled during active disease. As DNA, the CDR3 is TGTGCCAGTAGACGGGACAAAAACACCGGGGAGCTGTTTTTT. As protein: CASRRDKNTGELFF.